A single sample is the source of the 13 T cell receptor beta chains below, sequenced in a study of blood T cell repertoires in COVID-19. TCRdb keeps only in-frame clones here, not all; method: immunoSEQ multiplex PCR. The sample has about 180,000 clones, 70% to 90% seen once. The sample taken for sequencing was peripheral blood. These receptor sequences come from a man aged 60-69 years with COVID-19, enrolled during active disease.

The chain links TRBV5-8 to TRBJ2-6; D perhaps matches TRBD2 (6 bases). V was trimmed by 4 bases and J by 0 bases, leaving 11 bases between them. Germline V gene sequence: CDR1 SGHTS, CDR2 YDEGEE. The CDR3 length is 16 residues. CDR3 nucleotides: TGTGCCAGCAGCCCCGGGGGTTTCTCTGGGGCCAACGTCCTGACTTTC. This translates into CASSPGGFSGANVLTF.

The chain couples TRBV10-2 to TRBJ2-7, with D possibly matching TRBD2 (5 bases). The CDR3 is 14 amino acids. CDR1 is WSHSY and CDR2 is SAAADI in the germline V gene. V dropped 11 bases and J dropped 3 bases, with 20 bases sitting between them. CDR3 sequence: CASQAVQRNYEQYF. CDR3 nucleotides: TGCGCCTCCCAGGCCGTTCAGCGGAACTACGAGCAGTACTTC.

This rearrangement joins TRBV7-9 to TRBJ1-2; D remains ambiguous. CDR1 is SEHNR and CDR2 is FQNEAQ in the germline V gene (reference sequence). The V and J ends lost 2 bases and 2 bases respectively, with 9 bases between them. This CDR3 is built from 14 residues. CDR3 amino acids: CASSLLGGNYGYTF. CDR3 in DNA: TGTGCCAGCAGCTTATTGGGAGGGAACTATGGCTACACCTTC.

The rearrangement links TRBV19 to TRBJ2-2, with 8 bases fitting TRBD1. Per the germline V gene, CDR1 is LNHDA and CDR2 is SQIVND (reference sequence). J was trimmed by 1 base and V by 7 bases; bases with no gene match: 5. This CDR3 contains 15 residues. In nucleotides, the CDR3 is TGTGCCAGTATATTTGGGACAGGGAACACCGGGGAGCTGTTTTTT. Translated: CASIFGTGNTGELFF. Looking up the rest from reference TRBV19 and TRBJ2-2 gives the full variable domain: DGGITQSPKYLFRKEGQNVTLSCEQNLNHDAMYWYRQDPGQGLRLIYYSQIVNDFQKGDIAEGYSVSREKKESFPLTVTSAQKNPTAFYLCASIFGTGNTGELFFGEGSRLTVL.

The rearrangement joins TRBV10-3 to TRBJ1-5; TRBD1 matches 7 bases. The CDR3 is 13 amino acids. After removal of 6 bases from V and 3 bases from J, the junction contained 2 bases not matched to a gene. CDR1 and CDR2 from the germline V gene are ENHRY and SYGVKD. CDR3 nucleotides: TGTGCCATCAGGACAGGGCTCAATCAGCCCCAGCATTTT. Its translation is CAIRTGLNQPQHF.

The chain links TRBV6-2 or TRBV6-3 to TRBJ1-5; D might be TRBD1 (6 bases). This CDR3 region has 14 residues. The germline gives CDR1 MNHEY, CDR2 SVGEGT. The ends were cut back, 6 bases at V and 5 bases at J, with 14 bases in the middle. The CDR3 nucleotides are TGTGCCAGCAGCAACGGGGACACTTATCAGCCCCAGCATTTT. It encodes CASSNGDTYQPQHF.

V gene TRBV5-4 combines with J gene TRBJ1-6; maybe TRBD1 (6 bases). The CDR3 has 17 residues. V lost 5 bases, J lost 0 bases, and 15 bases lay in between. Germline loops: CDR1 SGHNT, CDR2 YYREEE (reference sequence). This CDR3 reads CASSLGGASSYNSPLHF. CDR3 DNA sequence: TGTGCCAGCAGTCTGGGGGGGGCAAGCTCCTATAATTCACCCCTCCACTTT. Together with reference TRBV5-4 and TRBJ1-6, the CDR3 gives the full variable domain: ETGVTQSPTHLIKTRGQQVTLRCSSQSGHNTVSWYQQALGQGPQFIFQYYREEENGRGNFPPRFSGLQFPNYSSELNVNALELDDSALYLCASSLGGASSYNSPLHFGNGTRLTVT.

The rearrangement links TRBV14 to TRBJ2-7; D possibly corresponds to TRBD1 (5 bases). Deletions cut 4 bases from V and 4 bases from J, with 14 bases between. CDR3 length: 14 residues. The V gene's germline CDR1 is SGHDN and CDR2 FVKESK. As DNA, the CDR3 is TGTGCCAGCAGCCCGTATGGGGCCGCGTACGAGCAGTACTTC. It codes for CASSPYGAAYEQYF.

There are a few counts of this clone. This sequence joins TRBV4-3 and TRBJ1-3; D is unclear. The V gene's germline CDR1 is LGHNA and CDR2 YSLEER. Trimming removed 0 bases from V and 1 base from J, with 13 bases in between. The CDR3 loop spans 17 amino acids. The DNA for the CDR3 is TGCGCCAGCAGCCAAGAGCCCCCCTTAGAGTCTGGAAACACCATATATTTT. Translation: CASSQEPPLESGNTIYF.

This clone showed up just a few times. The rearrangement links TRBV19 to TRBJ2-7; D possibly corresponds to TRBD2 (5 bases). V lost 6 bases, J lost 6 bases, and 15 bases lay in between. The germline gives CDR1 LNHDA, CDR2 SQIVND (reference sequence). The CDR3 spans 13 residues. In DNA, the CDR3 is TGTGCCAGTAGGGCCGGGGTGATAAGCGAGCAGTACTTC. It codes for CASRAGVISEQYF.

This clone came up a few times. The rearrangement links TRBV6-5 to TRBJ1-1, with 9 bases aligning to TRBD1. The V gene's germline CDR1 is MNHEY and CDR2 SVGAGI. Trimming cost V 6 bases and J 6 bases; bases outside gene matches: 11. This CDR3 has 15 residues. Here the CDR3 reads CASRPQGATGSEAFF. The CDR3 nucleotides read TGTGCCAGCAGGCCACAGGGGGCGACGGGCTCTGAAGCTTTCTTT.

The chain uses TRBV7-9 and TRBJ2-7; a weak D match, TRBD1 (5 bases). The CDR3 length is 16 residues. Germline CDR1 SEHNR, CDR2 FQNEAQ (reference sequence). The germline V and J ends were trimmed by 5 bases and 3 bases, with 20 bases remaining between them. The CDR3 DNA reads TGTGCCAGCAGCGCAAATACAGGTTCTCCGGGCTACGAGCAGTACTTC. Residues: CASSANTGSPGYEQYF.

The V gene is TRBV11-2, the J gene TRBJ2-2, with D hard to call. Trimming removed 6 bases at V and 2 bases at J, with 4 bases between. CDR1 is SGHAT, CDR2 FQNNGV, per germline. There are 12 residues in the CDR3. This chain's CDR3 is CASRINTGELFF. CDR3 sequence (DNA): TGTGCCAGCAGAATAAACACCGGGGAGCTGTTTTTT.